This TCR beta chain is from a study of radiotherapy plus CTLA-4 blockade in lung cancer. Background on the study: Objective responses emerged in 18% of patients, and 31% attained disease control.

Trimming pared 5 bases from V and 3 bases from J, leaving 13 bases between. CDR1 MNHNS and CDR2 SASEGT come from the germline V gene. The CDR3 contains 14 residues. Focal radiation and CTLA-4 blockade (ipilimumab) were tested in chemo-refractory metastatic non-small-cell lung cancer patients. Notes on the study in general: Among blood TCR repertoires after radiotherapy plus ipilimumab, tumor-derived clones expanded. Response, reportedly, was best predicted by interferon-beta along with early blood T cell clone dynamics.

This clone has a handful of counts. No antigen is known for it. Method: immunoSEQ multiplex PCR; TCRdb's copy keeps in-frame clones and lacks some. Found here are tens of thousands of clones, about three quarters of them singletons; the top ten hold around 9%. Source: peripheral blood, taken from a patient treated with radiotherapy plus ipilimumab. This TCR came from a human donor with non-small cell lung cancer who had stable disease on radiotherapy plus ipilimumab. V is TRBV6-1 and J is TRBJ1-1; maybe TRBD1 (5 bases). CDR3 DNA: TGTGCCAGCAGTATCCTTGGGGGGGACACTGAAGCTTTCTTT. It specifies CASSILGGDTEAFF.